Listed here are 18 T cell receptor beta chains from one sample, sequenced in a study of cytomegalovirus exposure and HLA in healthy donors. PCR amplification relied on 60 Vbeta primers (plus 13 Jbeta primers). Profiling relied on immunoSEQ multiplex PCR, and the TCRdb table lists in-frame clones only, not all of them. The sample lists around 190,000 clones; more than 70% were seen once. The sample was PBMCs. These receptors originate from a man aged 25-40 years in good health and CMV-seropositive.

The CDR3 loop is CSVATGGFFTEAFF. The CDR3 bases are TGCAGCGTTGCAACAGGGGGCTTTTTCACTGAAGCTTTCTTT. This rearrangement joins TRBV29-1 to TRBJ1-1; the match to TRBD1 covers 9 bases. This CDR3 has 14 amino acids. With V trimmed by 4 bases and J by 4 bases, 7 bases remained unmatched. Germline V gives CDR1 SQVTM, CDR2 ANQGSEA.

V is TRBV15 and J is TRBJ1-6, with TRBD1 matching over 9 bases. Germline V gene sequence: CDR1 LNHNV, CDR2 YYDKDF (reference sequence). The CDR3 contains 15 residues. V lost 5 bases and J lost 5; bases outside the gene matches: 4. CDR3 residues: CATSWDRADNSPLHF. CDR3 in DNA: TGTGCCACCAGCTGGGACAGGGCGGATAATTCACCCCTCCACTTT. Full variable domain (rest looked up from reference TRBV15 and TRBJ1-6): DAMVIQNPRYQVTQFGKPVTLSCSQTLNHNVMYWYQQKSSQAPKLLFHYYDKDFNNEADTPDNFQSRRPNTSFCFLDIRSPGLGDTAMYLCATSWDRADNSPLHFGNGTRLTVT.

The V gene is TRBV6-5, the J gene TRBJ1-5; D not resolved. The CDR3 extends over 13 amino acids. V dropped 5 bases and J dropped 5 bases, with 10 bases sitting between them. Per the germline V gene, CDR1 is MNHEY and CDR2 is SVGAGI. The CDR3 bases are TGTGCCAGCAGTACTGGGAGAGATCAGCCCCAGCATTTT. Amino acid sequence: CASSTGRDQPQHF.

CDR3 sequence reads: CASSYSAGRETQYF. CDR3 nucleotides: TGTGCCAGCAGTTACTCCGCAGGGCGAGAGACCCAGTACTTC. The V call is TRBV6-5, the J call TRBJ2-5, with D possibly matching TRBD1 (5 bases). CDR1 is MNHEY, CDR2 SVGAGI, per germline. The CDR3 loop spans 14 amino acids. V lost 0 bases, J lost 4 bases, and 9 bases lay in between.

This rearrangement joins TRBV5-4 to TRBJ2-3, with 9 positions matching TRBD2. The V gene end was trimmed by 4 bases and the J gene end by 2 bases; junction bases not matched to a gene: 2. CDR3 length equals 14 residues. Germline lookup yields CDR1 SGHNT and CDR2 YYREEE (reference sequence). CDR3 sequence reads: CASSLGLATDTQYF. The CDR3 DNA follows: TGTGCCAGCAGCCTGGGACTAGCCACAGATACGCAGTATTTT.

The chain joins TRBV25-1 to TRBJ2-5; 9 positions agree with TRBD1. The end of the DNA aligns better with TRBJ2-7, so the J call may be wrong. The CDR3 spans 15 residues. Germline values: CDR1 MGHDK, CDR2 SYGVNS. CDR3 protein: CASSASGTGRYEQYF. The CDR3 DNA is TGTGCCAGCAGTGCCTCCGGGACAGGGAGGTACGAGCAGTACTTC.

The chain links TRBV9 to TRBJ1-4; D possibly corresponds to TRBD1 (6 bases). This CDR3 has 15 residues. Germline values: CDR1 SGDLS, CDR2 YYNGEE. Trimming removed 0 bases at V and 3 bases at J, with 9 bases between. As DNA, the CDR3 is TGTGCCAGCAGCGTAGAGGGGGTGCCTAATGAAAAACTGTTTTTT. Amino acid sequence: CASSVEGVPNEKLFF.

With regard to this clone: Its ends do not fully match the called genes, so a read error is possible. The chain carries TRBV7-7 and TRBJ2-5; 8 bases align to TRBD1. Germline lookup yields CDR1 SSHAT and CDR2 FNYEAQ (reference sequence). The CDR3 contains 13 residues. Here the CDR3 reads CASSFTGGETQYF. CDR3 nucleotide sequence: TGTGCTAGCAGCTTCACAGGGGGAGAGACCCAGTACTTC. The whole variable domain, filled in from reference TRBV7-7 and TRBJ2-5, reads GAGVSQSPRYKVTKRGQDVTLRCDPISSHATLYWYQQALGQGPEFLTYFNYEAQPDKSGLPSDRFSAERPEGSISTLTIQRTEQRDSAMYRCASSFTGGETQYFGPGTRLLVL.

The rearrangement joins TRBV18 to TRBJ1-5, with a possible D match to TRBD1 (5 bases). The germline V gene encodes CDR1 KGHSH and CDR2 LQKENI. The CDR3 length is 13 residues. With 5 bases removed from V and 6 bases from J, the gap between germline ends came to 11 bases. The CDR3 loop reads CASSIGDGQPQHF. In DNA, the CDR3 is TGTGCCAGCTCAATAGGGGATGGTCAGCCCCAGCATTTT.

This clone appeared a single time. The genes are TRBV4-3 and TRBJ1-4, with D maybe TRBD1 (6 bases). Germline CDR1 reads LGHNA; CDR2 reads YSLEER. CDR3 length: 15 amino acids. Trimming left V 8 bases short and J 5 bases short, with 18 bases between. The CDR3 DNA reads as TGCGCCAGCTCCTCGGGGGGGCAGAACAATGAAAAACTGTTTTTT. This translates into CASSSGGQNNEKLFF.

The gene calls are TRBV10-3 and TRBJ2-3; possible D gene TRBD2, 5 bases. The CDR3 contains 16 residues. Germline values: CDR1 ENHRY, CDR2 SYGVKD. With 4 bases removed from V and 4 bases from J, the gap between germline ends came to 18 bases. In DNA, the CDR3 is TGTGCCATCAGTGTAGCCGGGGAACCCCCGGCAGATACGCAGTATTTT. Translating it yields CAISVAGEPPADTQYF.

As concerns this clone: A junction end diverges from the germline sequence, so it may reflect a read error. CDR3 sequence (DNA): TGTGCCAGCAGTCGTACGCTCACTCTTCACGAGACTCACTTC. Translated: CASSRTLTLHETHF. This chain joins TRBV6-5 and TRBJ2-4; D uncertain. This CDR3 region has 14 residues. Per the germline V gene, CDR1 is MNHEY and CDR2 is SVGAGI.

The rearrangement links TRBV5-6 to TRBJ1-2; 8 nucleotides line up with TRBD1. The germline V gene encodes CDR1 SGHDT and CDR2 YYEEEE. This CDR3 comprises 17 residues. V shed 4 bases and J 4 bases; nucleotides not matched to a gene: 15. The CDR3 loop is CASSPAGQGRWAYGYTF. Written as DNA, the CDR3 is TGTGCCAGCAGCCCCGCCGGACAGGGACGATGGGCCTATGGCTACACCTTC.

This clone was seen more than once but under ten times. The V and J genes are TRBV14 and TRBJ2-7; D is unresolved. Per germline, CDR1 SGHDN and CDR2 FVKESK. Trimming cost V 1 base and J 3 bases, with 13 bases left between them. This CDR3 spans 15 amino acids. CDR3 region: CASSQGSGGYYEQYF. The DNA of the CDR3 is TGTGCCAGCAGCCAAGGGTCCGGCGGCTACTACGAGCAGTACTTC.

J is TRBJ2-1 and V is TRBV11-3, with 10 bases matching TRBD2. This CDR3 is built from 15 residues. The V gene's germline CDR1 is SGHNT and CDR2 YENEEA. V gave up 5 bases and J gave up 6 bases; unmatched junction bases: 7. CDR3 in DNA: TGTGCCAGCAGCCAAGGACTAGCGGCCGCCAATGAGCAGTTCTTC. It encodes CASSQGLAAANEQFF.

This chain connects TRBV11-2 to TRBJ1-1, with D hard to call. The CDR3 is 14 residues long. The V end lost 4 bases, the J end lost 1 base, and 10 bases lay between the germline ends. In germline, CDR1 is SGHAT, CDR2 FQNNGV. CDR3 residues: CASSSRSGNTEAFF. CDR3 nucleotide sequence: TGTGCCAGCAGCTCCCGGAGTGGGAACACTGAAGCTTTCTTT.

The rearrangement uses TRBV5-4 and TRBJ2-2; D is undetermined. The CDR3 has 18 amino acids. The V gene lost 0 bases and the J gene lost 4 bases, with 19 bases spanning the gap. Germline V gene lookup returns CDR1 SGHNT and CDR2 YYREEE (reference sequence). The CDR3: CASSLVSNRRKSTGELFF. The DNA of the CDR3 is TGTGCCAGCAGCTTGGTAAGCAACAGAAGAAAAAGCACCGGGGAGCTGTTTTTT.

The chain couples TRBV5-1 to TRBJ1-1; D might be TRBD1 (5 bases). In germline, CDR1 is SGHRS, CDR2 YFSETQ. With 4 bases removed from V and 4 bases from J, the gap between germline ends came to 11 bases. The CDR3 has 13 amino acids. CDR3 nucleotides: TGCGCCAGCAGCCGGGGGGACGCCACTGAAGCTTTCTTT. Its protein is CASSRGDATEAFF.